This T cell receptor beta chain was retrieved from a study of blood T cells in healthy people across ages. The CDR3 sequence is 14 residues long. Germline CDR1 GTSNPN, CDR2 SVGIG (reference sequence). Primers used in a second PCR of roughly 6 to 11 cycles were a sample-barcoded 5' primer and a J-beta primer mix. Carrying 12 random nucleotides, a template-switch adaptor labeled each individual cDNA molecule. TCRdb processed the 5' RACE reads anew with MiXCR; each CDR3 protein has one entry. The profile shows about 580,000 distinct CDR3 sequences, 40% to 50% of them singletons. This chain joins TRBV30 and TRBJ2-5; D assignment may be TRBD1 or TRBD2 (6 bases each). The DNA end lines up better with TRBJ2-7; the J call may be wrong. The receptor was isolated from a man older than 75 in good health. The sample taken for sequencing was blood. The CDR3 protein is CAWSVLEGDVEQYF. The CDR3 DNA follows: TGTGCCTGGAGTGTACTGGAGGGGGACGTCGAGCAGTACTTC.